Each of the 15 T cell receptor beta chains below was sequenced from the same sample in a study of blood T cell repertoires in COVID-19. Clones were read by immunoSEQ multiplex PCR, and TCRdb kept only the in-frame ones, dropping some. There are about 190,000 clones in the sample; less than 85% occur only once, and approximately 3% lies in the top ten. The sequenced material came from PBMCs or T cells enriched from blood (not recorded which). The receptors come from a woman between 25 and 40 years old who had recovered from COVID-19.

The CDR3 DNA reads as TGTGCCAGCAGTTTAATCGGGACAGGGGCTAAATGGAGCTATGGCTACACCTTC. Its translation: CASSLIGTGAKWSYGYTF. The genes are TRBV27 and TRBJ1-2; TRBD1 matches at 10 bases. This CDR3 spans 18 amino acids. J lost 4 bases, V lost 2 bases, and 13 bases had no gene match. CDR1 is MNHEY, CDR2 SMNVEV, per germline (reference sequence).

J is TRBJ1-1 and V is TRBV5-1, with unresolved D. Germline values: CDR1 SGHRS, CDR2 YFSETQ. Trimming took 3 bases from V and 9 from J, leaving 15 bases between them. The CDR3 runs to 13 residues. The CDR3 loop is CASSSGEVNQAFF. The CDR3 DNA follows: TGCGCCAGCAGCTCCGGCGAGGTGAATCAAGCTTTCTTT.

This chain joins TRBV27 and TRBJ1-2; D unresolved. The V end was cut by 6 bases, the J end by 7 bases, with 15 bases between. In germline, CDR1 is MNHEY, CDR2 SMNVEV (reference sequence). The CDR3 has 13 amino acids. The CDR3: CASRQIPLGGYTF. The CDR3 DNA is TGTGCCAGCAGACAGATACCACTGGGTGGCTACACCTTC.

The rearrangement links TRBV2 to TRBJ1-6; 8 bases agree with TRBD1. There are 15 residues in the CDR3. The V segment lost 6 bases and the J segment 9 bases; nucleotides outside the gene matches: 10. Germline CDR1 reads SNHLY; CDR2 reads FYNNEI. The CDR3 sequence is CASRPPTGVVSPLHF. DNA for the CDR3: TGTGCCAGCAGGCCCCCGACAGGGGTGGTTTCACCCCTCCACTTT.

This clone occurred once. This chain joins TRBV10-3 and TRBJ1-1, with 9 bases identical to TRBD1. Germline CDR1 ENHRY, CDR2 SYGVKD. V was clipped by 7 bases and J by 1 base; unmatched bases: 4. This CDR3 is built from 14 residues. Here the CDR3 DNA reads TGTGCCATCACCGGGACAGGGCAGAACACTGAAGCTTTCTTT. Protein product: CAITGTGQNTEAFF.

The rearrangement uses TRBV30 and TRBJ1-1; possibly TRBD1 for D (5 bases). V was shortened by 2 bases and J by 6 bases, with 16 bases between the two germline ends. Germline V CDR1 and CDR2: GTSNPN, SVGIG (reference sequence). The CDR3 sequence is 14 residues long. The CDR3 here is CAWSIGHGVSEAFF. The CDR3 DNA follows: TGTGCCTGGAGTATTGGACACGGAGTCTCTGAAGCTTTCTTT.

The chain carries TRBV28 and TRBJ1-1; 9 nucleotides align to TRBD1. V lost 3 bases and J lost 3; bases outside the gene matches: 2. The CDR3 totals 14 residues. Germline CDR1 reads MDHEN; CDR2 reads SYDVKM. CDR3 amino acids: CASSLTGGYTEAFF. The CDR3 DNA reads TGTGCCAGCAGTTTGACAGGGGGTTACACTGAAGCTTTCTTT. Full variable domain (remainder filled in from reference TRBV28 and TRBJ1-1): DVKVTQSSRYLVKRTGEKVFLECVQDMDHENMFWYRQDPGLGLRLIYFSYDVKMKEKGDIPEGYSVSREKKERFSLILESASTNQTSMYLCASSLTGGYTEAFFGQGTRLTVV.

This clone appeared a few times. The chain has TRBV7-2 and TRBJ1-2; 9 positions agree with TRBD1. With V trimmed by 1 base and J by 8 bases, 11 bases remained unmatched. The CDR3 has 16 residues. CDR1 and CDR2 (germline): SGHTA, FQGNSA. The CDR3 loop reads CASSLVGSGQGEGYTF. The CDR3 DNA is TGTGCCAGCAGCTTAGTTGGGTCGGGACAGGGCGAGGGCTACACCTTC.

V is TRBV25-1 and J is TRBJ1-2; perhaps TRBD1 as D (5 bases). This CDR3 contains 13 residues. From germline, CDR1 is MGHDK and CDR2 SYGVNS. V dropped 8 bases and J dropped 4 bases, with 14 bases sitting between them. The CDR3 spells CASGGGIPYGYTF. CDR3 DNA sequence: TGTGCCAGCGGGGGGGGGATCCCCTATGGCTACACCTTC.

This chain connects TRBV3-1 (or the pseudogene TRBV3-2) to TRBJ2-1; no firm D call. Germline lookup yields CDR1 LGHDT and CDR2 YNNKEL (reference sequence). The CDR3 loop spans 15 amino acids. The V end was cut by 1 base, the J end by 2 bases, with 9 bases between. CDR3 sequence (DNA): TGTGCCAGCAGCCAAGCTGCGGTGGCCTACAATGAGCAGTTCTTC. Translated: CASSQAAVAYNEQFF.

The genes are TRBV19 and TRBJ1-1, with 9 bases matching TRBD1. The V and J ends lost 5 bases and 4 bases, in that order; junction bases with no gene match: 5. The CDR3 sequence is 14 residues long. The germline V gene encodes CDR1 LNHDA and CDR2 SQIVND (reference sequence). CDR3 region: CASSGRDRVTEAFF. In DNA form, the CDR3 reads TGTGCCAGTAGTGGGAGGGACAGGGTCACTGAAGCTTTCTTT.

The chain is built from TRBV7-9 and TRBJ1-4, with 11 bases that match TRBD1. CDR1 SEHNR and CDR2 FQNEAQ come from the germline V gene (reference sequence). CDR3 size: 12 residues. V trimming: 6 bases; J trimming: 14 bases; junction bases outside the gene matches: 5. The CDR3 sequence: CASSGDRGFLFF. DNA of the CDR3: TGTGCCAGCAGTGGGGACAGGGGGTTTCTGTTTTTT.

V usage is TRBV9 and J usage is TRBJ2-7, with TRBD2 as a possible D gene (6 bases). Trimming removed 3 bases from V and 4 bases from J, with 14 bases in between. The CDR3 covers 14 residues. The V gene's germline CDR1 is SGDLS and CDR2 YYNGEE. Here the CDR3 reads CASSAQLGGYEQYF. The CDR3 nucleotides are TGTGCCAGCAGCGCCCAACTAGGAGGGTACGAGCAGTACTTC.

CDR3 bases: TGTGCCAGCAGCCAAGACGCCCAGGGGCTAGGAAAACTGTTTTTT. Translation gives CASSQDAQGLGKLFF. The chain links TRBV3-1 (or the pseudogene TRBV3-2) to TRBJ1-4; D possibly corresponds to TRBD1 (6 bases). The CDR3 is 15 amino acids. Germline CDR1 is LGHDT and CDR2 is YNNKEL (reference sequence). V was clipped by 0 bases and J by 10 bases, with 15 bases between them.

CDR3 sequence: CASSARDRALSHTDTQYF. The CDR3 DNA follows: TGTGCCAGCAGCGCCCGGGACAGGGCGTTAAGTCACACAGATACGCAGTATTTT. The chain carries TRBV9 and TRBJ2-3; TRBD1 matches at 9 bases. Germline V gives CDR1 SGDLS, CDR2 YYNGEE. CDR3 length: 18 residues. V was pared by 3 bases and J by 2 bases, with 13 bases of the junction left unmatched.